This T cell receptor (beta chain) was observed in a study of T cell repertoires in cytomegalovirus infection. The wider study: Indications came from public TCR beta signatures; they pointed to CMV infection and to a matching HLA type. Findings of the study overall: Clonotype analysis showed dominance of the ex vivo response by HLA-C-restricted CMV-specific TCR beta clonotypes. Carriers of CMV and the relevant HLA type were discriminated by public TCR beta frequency.

From germline, CDR1 is MDHEN and CDR2 SYDVKM. The length of the CDR3 is 17 residues. J lost 4 bases, V lost 5 bases, and 12 bases had no gene match. This clonotype was picked up a small number of times. Its antigen remains unidentified. TCRdb re-called the reads through MiXCR, storing one row per CDR3 protein. The profile shows approximately 500,000 distinct CDR3 sequences, roughly 10% of them singletons. This receptor was obtained from a human donor in good health (CMV status not recorded). Some clones in this sample may be carry-over from other donors' samples. V and J are TRBV28 and TRBJ2-1, with 9 positions matching TRBD2. Sequencing input: PBMCs. The CDR3 region is CASSGLASVRGYNEQFF. The CDR3 region has the DNA TGTGCCAGCAGTGGACTAGCGTCCGTAAGGGGGTACAATGAGCAGTTCTTC. Using reference TRBV28 and TRBJ2-1 for the parts outside the CDR3, the full variable domain is DVKVTQSSRYLVKRTGEKVFLECVQDMDHENMFWYRQDPGLGLRLIYFSYDVKMKEKGDIPEGYSVSREKKERFSLILESASTNQTSMYLCASSGLASVRGYNEQFFGPGTRLTVL.